This passage covers 6 T cell receptor beta chains from one sample sequenced in a study of control samples from healthy donors and cancer patients. Measured with immunoSEQ multiplex PCR; TCRdb has only the in-frame clones, and not every one. The table shows about 50,000 clones, with 95% to 97% occurring only once. Sequencing was done on a sample of blood. These receptors were obtained from a woman in her 30s in good health.

The chain couples TRBV28 to TRBJ2-3, with TRBD2 identical over 12 bases. Losses at the gene ends were 2 bases for V and 9 bases for J; bases not matched to a gene: 9. The CDR3 consists of 16 residues. CDR1 is MDHEN and CDR2 is SYDVKM in the germline V gene. The CDR3 bases are TGTGCCAGCAGTTTAAGGGGCCTAGCGGGAGGGTTAACGCAGTATTTT. This sequence encodes CASSLRGLAGGLTQYF.

This clone was detected once. The chain combines TRBV5-1 with TRBJ2-2, with 12 nucleotides matching TRBD2. CDR1 is SGHRS, CDR2 YFSETQ, per germline. V was clipped by 0 bases and J by 6 bases; unmatched bases: 3. The CDR3 loop spans 16 amino acids. CDR3 region: CASSLGLAGVSGELFF. CDR3 nucleotides: TGCGCCAGCAGCTTGGGACTAGCGGGAGTCTCCGGGGAGCTGTTTTTT.

The gene calls are TRBV28 and TRBJ2-7; a possible D gene is TRBD2 (6 bases). From germline, CDR1 is MDHEN and CDR2 SYDVKM. V gave up 3 bases and J gave up 3 bases, with 27 bases separating them. This CDR3 region has 19 residues. The CDR3 bases are TGTGCCAGCAGTTTCGGGGTCGTGTCTAGGGACCGGGGGTACTACGAGCAGTACTTC. Its protein is CASSFGVVSRDRGYYEQYF.

The gene calls are TRBV5-6 and TRBJ1-5; no definite D call. V gave up 0 bases and J gave up 7 bases, with 11 bases separating them. The CDR3 sequence is 14 residues long. Germline assignment: CDR1 SGHDT and CDR2 YYEEEE. The CDR3 DNA follows: TGTGCCAGCAGCTTGGGAGTATCGGGGCAGCCCCAGCATTTT. Its protein product is CASSLGVSGQPQHF.

The chain carries TRBV25-1 and TRBJ1-1; D is uncertain. The CDR3 is 14 residues long. V shed 1 base and J shed 1 base, with 7 bases lying between them. Germline assignment: CDR1 MGHDK and CDR2 SYGVNS. Written as DNA, the CDR3 is TGTGCCAGCAGTGAATTGCGAGAGAACACTGAAGCTTTCTTT. Translating it yields CASSELRENTEAFF.

Notes on this clone: Germline and junction disagree at one end, which may indicate a read error. V gene TRBV19 combines with J gene TRBJ2-1; the D gene is possibly TRBD2 (6 bases). CDR3 length: 14 residues. Germline V gene data show CDR1 as LNHDA and CDR2 as SQIVND (reference sequence). The CDR3 loop reads CAPSPGVPYNEQFF. For the CDR3, the DNA is TGCGCGCCCTCCCCGGGAGTCCCGTACAATGAGCAGTTCTTC.